This T cell receptor beta chain was profiled in a study of OX40 agonist ivuxolimab in advanced cancers. For the study in its entirety: Ivuxolimab was a fully human IgG2 agonistic monoclonal antibody targeting the costimulatory receptor OX40 (CD134). Intravenous ivuxolimab was administered to patients every 2 weeks at six dose levels: 0.01, 0.1, 0.3, 1.5, 3 and 10 mg/kg. In the dose-escalation cohort, nearly 85% of patients were male, and the mean age was roughly 60 years with a range of about 20 to 80. The paper covers the monotherapy dose-escalation part of the phase I ivuxolimab trial, which included N ≈ 54 patients. Three dose-escalation patients achieved partial responses, one with hepatocellular carcinoma and two with cutaneous melanoma. Patients were allowed to have had prior anti-PD-1, anti-PD-L1 or anti-CTLA-4 therapy, and around two fifths of the dose-escalation patients had been treated with checkpoint inhibitors. Among the approximately 54 dose-escalation patients, approximately 20 had hepatocellular carcinoma, approximately 15 melanoma, 9 renal cell carcinoma and 9 head and neck cancer. The purpose of peripheral TCRbeta sequencing was to test whether ivuxolimab changed TCR sequence diversity and led to clonal T-cell expansion.

The germline V gene sets CDR1 to KGHSH and CDR2 to LQKENI. The CDR3 runs 14 amino acids, cysteine and phenylalanine included. The read is trimmed to its CDR3 DNA, 42 bases read in frame from base 1. V and J lose 5 bases and 4 bases, and a span of 12 bases separates them. To sequence the TCRbeta CDR3 region, genomic DNA was isolated from the sorted cells. The immunoSEQ Assay was used to sequence the TCRbeta CDR3 regions. TCRdb obtained this table from immuneACCESS and retained in-frame rearrangements with V and J assigned. These tables miss some clones; where compared with another copy, unresolved V genes account for less than half of the shortfall, and the remainder is unexplained. The sample table records approximately 28,000 clones; roughly three quarters of these occur just once. Of the sample, approximately 15% is held by the ten largest clones. Broader findings and caveats from the paper: On average, CD8+ T cells showed more expanded clones than CD4+ T cells after ivuxolimab. The antigen specificity of the clonally expanded peripheral T cells was not determined. Clonal expansion of both CD4+ and CD8+ blood T cells was observed from baseline to week 6 at doses 0.1 to 3.0 mg/kg. Low levels of normalized T-cell clonal expansion were also seen in some patients who did not respond. In the 0.1-3.0 mg/kg groups, partial responders were among the patients with the lowest normalized peripheral clonal expansion, particularly in CD8+ T cells.

Patients with a history of autoimmune disease or receiving systemic immunosuppression were excluded from the trial. Peripheral blood for TCR sequencing was collected from all dose cohorts at baseline, on cycle 4 day 1, and on cycle 7 day 1. The samples were taken from a phase I, first-in-human, multicenter, open-label dose-escalation trial of ivuxolimab. The trial enrolled adults with locally advanced or metastatic head and neck squamous cell, hepatocellular, melanoma or renal cell carcinoma. CD4+ and CD8+ T cells were sorted separately from peripheral blood before TCR sequencing. The table lists this clone with a count of one. The target of this receptor is not known. Base quality data are lacking; no much larger clone is found one base away.

The input for sequencing was CD4+ or CD8+ T cells sorted from blood, taken in a trial of the OX40 agonist ivuxolimab. The sequence links TRBV18 to TRBJ1-3; TRBD1 is a possible D gene, resting on 5 matching bases. The source of this sequence is an adult with an advanced solid tumor such as melanoma, head and neck, liver or kidney cancer. CDR3 reads: CASSASRGGNTIYF. The nucleotides read TGTGCCAGCTCAGCGAGTAGGGGAGGAAACACCATATATTTT.